One sample yielded the 5 T cell receptor beta chains listed below, sequenced in a study of blood T cells in healthy people across ages. A second PCR of about 6 to 12 cycles used a sample-barcoded 5' primer and a J-beta primer mix. TCRdb ran MiXCR on the 5' RACE reads and lists one entry per CDR3 protein. The sample consists of over 750,000 distinct CDR3 sequences, around 25% of them appearing once. This same sample was also part of a study on T cells of mothers and their children.

The sequencing input was blood. These receptors came from a boy aged 10-17 years in good health.

The chain has TRBV5-1 and TRBJ2-1; D ambiguous. The CDR3 runs 13 residues. Germline values: CDR1 SGHRS, CDR2 YFSETQ. V gave up 4 bases and J gave up 8 bases, with 13 bases separating them. The CDR3 region is CASSLVGQDEQFF. The DNA for the CDR3 is TGCGCCAGCAGCCTGGTAGGGCAGGATGAGCAGTTCTTC.

There are a few counts of this clonotype. This chain connects TRBV2 to TRBJ1-2; D is unresolved. Per the germline V gene, CDR1 is SNHLY and CDR2 is FYNNEI. The V end lost 5 bases, the J end lost 6 bases, and 13 bases lay between the germline ends. The CDR3 totals 13 residues. The CDR3 region has the DNA TGTGCCAGCAGTTTTCAGGTTTTTGATGGCTACACCTTC. The encoded protein is CASSFQVFDGYTF.

There are a few counts of this clonotype. J is TRBJ1-4 and V is TRBV6-5; tentatively, D is TRBD1 (6 bases). CDR1 is MNHEY and CDR2 is SVGAGI in the germline V gene. Deletions cut 0 bases from V and 8 bases from J, with 19 bases between. The CDR3 contains 17 residues. The CDR3 loop reads CASSYSIPGHGSEKLFF. CDR3 DNA: TGTGCCAGCAGTTACTCGATACCGGGACATGGGTCGGAAAAACTGTTTTTT.

This sequence joins TRBV9 and TRBJ2-5; D perhaps matches TRBD2 (5 bases). Per germline, CDR1 SGDLS and CDR2 YYNGEE. Trimming shortened V by 4 bases and J by 7 bases, and 17 bases separated the two germline ends. The CDR3 runs 14 residues. CDR3 DNA sequence: TGTGCCAGCAGCATAGCGAGCAAGTCGGGGACCCAGTACTTC. Amino acid sequence: CASSIASKSGTQYF.

The chain combines TRBV6-2 or TRBV6-3 with TRBJ2-1; 14 nucleotides line up with TRBD2. Germline V gene sequence: CDR1 MNHEY, CDR2 SVGEGT. The CDR3 runs 16 residues. V trimming: 5 bases; J trimming: 6 bases; junction bases outside the gene matches: 6. CDR3 residues: CASSTGLAGVVNEQFF. The CDR3 DNA reads TGTGCCAGCAGTACGGGACTAGCGGGAGTCGTCAATGAGCAGTTCTTC.